This T cell receptor beta chain comes out of a study of vaccination and CD4 T cells after COVID-19. Whole-study context: The cells were exposed to overlapping spike peptides originating from SARS-CoV-2, HCoV-NL63, HCoV-OC43 and HCoV-229E for stimulation. A CEFX pool, an HIV-1 Nef pool, or no peptide went to control cultures.

The junction had 4 bases not matched to a gene; V was cut back by 6 bases and J by 0 bases. This CDR3 contains 15 residues. Study observations and caveats: The appearance of a median approximately 84% of reactive clones in convalescent patients occurred only post-vaccination.

This clonotype was seen only a few times. Antigen unknown. Stated treatment: approximately 10-day PBMC culture with coronavirus spike peptide pools or control peptides (ViraFEST assay). The Oncomine TCR Beta short-read assay sequenced DNA from cultured CD4+ T cells. Using the QIAamp micro DNA kit, genomic DNA was extracted from the CD4+ T cells that had been cultured. Via MiXCR, TCRdb re-called the PCR reads, giving one row per CDR3 protein. The sample lists under 20,000 distinct CDR3 sequences, around 40% seen once, with around 8.1% in the top ten. This chain links TRBV12-3 or TRBV12-4 with TRBJ2-3; TRBD1 matches 9 bases. This material consisted of CD4+ T cells from blood, cultured in vitro, taken after SARS-CoV-2 vaccination. The sequence was collected from a human donor who had recovered from COVID-19. CDR3 region: CASSATGGSTDTQYF. CDR3 in DNA: TGTGCCAGCAGCGCGACAGGGGGTAGCACAGATACGCAGTATTTT.